What follows is one TCR beta chain and its context. Antigen specificity is unknown. This record comes from a study of shared clonotypes between healthy human individuals. Clones were sequenced by immunoSEQ multiplex PCR, and TCRdb holds only the in-frame ones, with some missing. Of more than 1.2 million clones in the sample, 97% to 99% were seen once. Study-wide results and limits: There were few donors, and this limited the genetic and exposure-history diversity represented. Around 5.3% of naive CD4 clonotypes were shared across four donors. Non-shared clonotypes had lower generation probabilities than clonotypes shared by all four sorted-subset donors.

The V end was cut by 6 bases, the J end by 5 bases, with 8 bases between. CDR1 is MNHEY, CDR2 SVGAGI, per germline. The CDR3 covers 12 residues. The V and J genes are TRBV6-5 and TRBJ1-5; no reliable D call. Material: naive CD4+ T cells sorted from blood. Subset reported: CD45RA+ positively selected. The TCR sequence derives from a man aged 25-45 years in good health. The CDR3 protein is CASSHFDQPQHF. CDR3 bases: TGTGCCAGCAGCCACTTCGATCAGCCCCAGCATTTT.